The 28 T cell receptor beta chains below were found in one sample sequenced in a study of CD8 T cells in ankylosing spondylitis. MiXCR, applied by TCRdb to the 5' RACE reads, yields one record per CDR3 protein. The sample lists some 100,000 distinct CDR3 sequences, roughly 9% occurring once. Study-level points and caveats: Apparently characteristic of ankylosing spondylitis blood was a TCR beta motif (roughly eight highly homologous variants).

Their antigens are not known. Sequencing was done on a sample of blood, either unsorted or a sorted T cell fraction (not recorded which). These receptors came from a male donor with ankylosing spondylitis.

V is TRBV6-1 and J is TRBJ2-7; 9 bases match TRBD2. Germline trimming cut 6 bases from V and 0 bases from J; bases unmatched to any gene: 6. Germline CDR1 reads MNHNS; CDR2 reads SASEGT. The CDR3 is made up of 15 amino acids. As DNA, the CDR3 is TGTGCCAGCAGAAAGACTAGCGGCAGCTCCTACGAGCAGTACTTC. Its translation is CASRKTSGSSYEQYF.

This clonotype turned up a few times. V is TRBV13 and J is TRBJ2-1; 15 bases line up with TRBD2. Germline trimming cut 4 bases from V and 0 bases from J; bases unmatched to any gene: 4. The germline CDR1 and CDR2 sequences are PRHDT and FYEKMQ (reference sequence). The CDR3 has 18 residues. The CDR3 region has the DNA TGTGCCAGCAGCTGGGGACTAGCGGGGGGATTCTCCTACAATGAGCAGTTCTTC. It translates to CASSWGLAGGFSYNEQFF.

The table lists this clonotype with a few counts. The CDR3 DNA reads as TGTGCCAGCAGCCCGGGACAACCCCAAGAGACCCAGTACTTC. This translates into CASSPGQPQETQYF. The gene calls are TRBV3-1 and TRBJ2-5; TRBD1 is a possible D gene (6 bases). V shed 4 bases and J shed 1 base, with 10 bases lying between them. The CDR3 covers 14 residues. Germline CDR1 LGHDT, CDR2 YNNKEL (reference sequence).

This clonotype was seen a handful of times. The chain links TRBV7-9 to TRBJ2-7; D not resolved. Trimming removed 0 bases at V and 5 bases at J, with 8 bases between. Germline CDR1 SEHNR, CDR2 FQNEAQ (reference sequence). This CDR3 has 13 amino acids. CDR3 DNA sequence: TGTGCCAGCAGCTTAGCCGGCCAGGACGAGCAGTACGTC. Translated, it gives CASSLAGQDEQYV.

This clonotype was detected many times. This chain connects TRBV4-2 to TRBJ2-1, with 13 nucleotides matching TRBD2. The J segment lost 4 bases and the V segment lost 1 base, leaving 4 bases of the junction unmatched. Germline CDR1 LGHNA, CDR2 YNFKEQ. The CDR3 consists of 17 residues. CDR3 sequence: CASSQGLAGGPYNEQFF. CDR3 nucleotide sequence: TGTGCCAGCAGCCAAGGACTAGCGGGAGGACCTTACAATGAGCAGTTCTTC.

This clonotype has a handful of counts. The junction departs from the called germline gene at one end, perhaps through a read error. The V call is TRBV7-9, the J call TRBJ2-3; 10 positions agree with TRBD2. Looked up from germline, CDR1 is SEHNR and CDR2 is FQNEAQ (reference sequence). This CDR3 is built from 15 residues. The CDR3 sequence: CASSSPSGSTDAQYF. CDR3 nucleotide sequence: TGTGCCAGCAGCTCCCCTAGCGGGAGTACAGATGCGCAGTATTTT.

This clonotype has at least ten counts. The V gene is TRBV29-1, the J gene TRBJ2-7, with TRBD1 matching 7 bases. The V segment lost 7 bases and the J segment 1 base; nucleotides outside the gene matches: 7. The CDR3 contains 13 residues. CDR1 SQVTM and CDR2 ANQGSEA come from the germline V gene. In nucleotides, the CDR3 is TGCAGCGCCAAGGGGGCTAGATCCTACGAGCAGTACTTC. Its translation: CSAKGARSYEQYF.

In its sample, this clonotype was seen a few times. This rearrangement joins TRBV6-1 to TRBJ1-5; D gene uncertain. Germline assignment: CDR1 MNHNS and CDR2 SASEGT. This CDR3 is 13 amino acids long. V dropped 2 bases and J dropped 1 base, with 3 bases sitting between them. CDR3 protein: CASSETSNQPQHF. In nucleotides, the CDR3 is TGTGCCAGCAGTGAAACAAGCAATCAGCCCCAGCATTTT.

This clonotype was counted ten times or more. This chain connects TRBV7-2 to TRBJ2-7; 7 positions agree with TRBD2. Trimming removed 5 bases from V and 0 bases from J; junction bases left unmatched: 13. Germline V gene data show CDR1 as SGHTA and CDR2 as FQGNSA. There are 17 residues in the CDR3. CDR3 nucleotide sequence: TGTGCCAGCAGCCCAGACTGGACTAGTTTGGGCTCCTACGAGCAGTACTTC. This translates into CASSPDWTSLGSYEQYF.

This clonotype came up many times. The V call is TRBV13, the J call TRBJ2-2; 8 bases agree with TRBD2. V lost 3 bases and J lost 2; bases outside the gene matches: 2. This CDR3 has 15 amino acids. Germline V CDR1 and CDR2: PRHDT, FYEKMQ (reference sequence). CDR3 region: CASSFSGTNTGELFF. In DNA form, the CDR3 reads TGTGCCAGCAGCTTTAGCGGGACAAACACCGGGGAGCTGTTTTTT.

There are many counts of this clonotype. As DNA, the CDR3 is TGTGCCAGCAGTCGCACCGGGACTAGCGGCCATTACACAGATACGCAGTATTTT. This gives the protein CASSRTGTSGHYTDTQYF. This chain links TRBV28 with TRBJ2-3; 11 bases map to TRBD2. CDR1 is MDHEN and CDR2 is SYDVKM in the germline V gene. The J segment lost 2 bases and the V segment lost 5 bases, leaving 12 bases of the junction unmatched. The CDR3 runs 18 residues.

This clonotype was seen more than once but under ten times. CDR3 protein: CASSQEGLRAEGGETQYF. As DNA, the CDR3 is TGTGCCAGCAGCCAAGAGGGGCTCCGAGCGGAGGGGGGAGAGACCCAGTACTTC. This sequence joins TRBV4-2 and TRBJ2-5; D assignment may be TRBD1 or TRBD2 (6 bases each). The CDR3 spans 18 residues. Germline CDR1 LGHNA, CDR2 YNFKEQ. V shed 0 bases and J shed 4 bases, with 21 bases lying between them.

At least ten counts were recorded for this clonotype. The rearrangement links TRBV12-5 to TRBJ2-2; 9 bases match TRBD2. The CDR3 is made up of 17 amino acids. The germline CDR1 and CDR2 sequences are LGHNT and FRNRAP. After removal of 3 bases from V and 0 bases from J, the junction contained 5 bases not matched to a gene. CDR3 DNA sequence: TGTGCTAGTGGTTTCGCGGGAGGGCAGGCGAACACCGGGGAGCTGTTTTTT. Its protein product is CASGFAGGQANTGELFF.

In this sample, this clonotype turned up many times. The chain has TRBV7-8 and TRBJ2-2; D remains ambiguous. There are 17 residues in the CDR3. Trimming left V 1 base short and J 0 bases short, with 12 bases between. Germline V gene sequence: CDR1 SGHVS, CDR2 FQNEAQ. CDR3 bases: TGTGCCAGCAGCTTAGAGTACGGAACCGCGAACACCGGGGAGCTGTTTTTT. Encoded protein: CASSLEYGTANTGELFF.

With respect to this clonotype: A much larger clone lies one base from this, so it may be a read error. J is TRBJ1-6 and V is TRBV6-1; no firm D call. The CDR3 sequence is 16 residues long. Germline values: CDR1 MNHNS, CDR2 SASEGT. V gave up 1 base and J gave up 8 bases, with 15 bases separating them. The CDR3 region is CASSEEEGSGYSPLHF. CDR3 sequence (DNA): TGTGCCAGCAGTGAAGAAGAGGGATCGGGGTATTCACCCCTCCACTTT.

V gene TRBV6-4 combines with J gene TRBJ2-7, with 8 bases identical to TRBD2. CDR3 size: 14 residues. The V gene's germline CDR1 is MRHNA and CDR2 SNTAGT. With V trimmed by 4 bases and J by 0 bases, 2 bases remained unmatched. CDR3 in amino acids: CASSVREDSYEQYV. The CDR3 nucleotides read TGTGCCAGCAGTGTGCGGGAGGACTCCTACGAGCAGTACGTC.

This clonotype was detected many times. CDR3 coding DNA: TGTGCCAGCAGTGCTGGTTTCAATGAGCAGTTCTTC. Encoded protein: CASSAGFNEQFF. V and J are TRBV25-1 and TRBJ2-1; D is unresolved. CDR1 is MGHDK, CDR2 SYGVNS, per germline. This CDR3 has 12 amino acids. V was shortened by 4 bases and J by 6 bases, with 7 bases between the two germline ends.

This clonotype was picked up a small number of times. The chain is built from TRBV7-9 and TRBJ2-7; D possibly matches TRBD1 or TRBD2 (5 bases each). The CDR3 has 14 residues. Germline assignment: CDR1 SEHNR and CDR2 FQNEAQ (reference sequence). Trimming removed 4 bases at V and 3 bases at J, with 13 bases between. CDR3 sequence reads: CASSSRDRDYEQYF. The CDR3 nucleotides are TGTGCCAGCAGCTCCCGGGACCGAGACTACGAGCAGTACTTC.

This clonotype was seen a few times. The genes are TRBV20-1 and TRBJ2-1; 14 nucleotides line up with TRBD2. Germline CDR1 and CDR2: DFQATT and SNEGSKA (reference sequence). The junction had 7 bases not matched to a gene; V was cut back by 6 bases and J by 0 bases. This CDR3 has 17 residues. The CDR3 DNA follows: TGCAGTGCCCCCCCTGGGACTAGCGGGAGCTCCTACAATGAGCAGTTCTTC. This sequence encodes CSAPPGTSGSSYNEQFF.

This clonotype was found many times. The chain employs TRBV15 and TRBJ2-7; 7 bases align to TRBD2. Germline CDR1 and CDR2: LNHNV and YYDKDF (reference sequence). J gave up 5 bases and V 3 bases, and 16 bases lay outside the gene matches. This CDR3 spans 17 amino acids. CDR3 loop: CATSSDDLSRGWDEQYV. The CDR3 DNA is TGTGCCACCAGCAGCGACGATTTATCGCGGGGGTGGGACGAGCAGTACGTC.

The table lists this clonotype with a few counts. The chain carries TRBV3-1 and TRBJ2-1, with no clear D. Trimming removed 3 bases at V and 4 bases at J, with 10 bases between. The CDR3 spans 14 residues. Germline loops: CDR1 LGHDT, CDR2 YNNKEL (reference sequence). The CDR3 DNA reads as TGTGCCAGCAGCCAGGAAAGCGAGTACAATGAGCAGTTCTTC. Amino acids: CASSQESEYNEQFF.

There are a few counts of this clonotype. As DNA, the CDR3 is TGTGCCAGCAGCGCGATAGGGGAGCAGTTCTTC. Encoded protein: CASSAIGEQFF. This chain connects TRBV9 to TRBJ2-1; D uncertain. Germline-derived CDR1 and CDR2 are SGDLS and YYNGEE. Trimming took 3 bases from V and 10 from J, leaving 8 bases between them. The CDR3 covers 11 residues.

This clonotype was observed at least ten times. The rearrangement uses TRBV12-3 or TRBV12-4 and TRBJ1-2; possibly TRBD1 for D (5 bases). The CDR3 covers 14 residues. V was pared by 1 base and J by 5 bases, with 11 bases between. CDR3 bases: TGTGCCAGCAGTTTAGGAGTCAGGGAATATGGCTACACCTTC. Its protein product is CASSLGVREYGYTF.

This clonotype was found many times. The chain has TRBV5-1 and TRBJ2-1, with 13 bases identical to TRBD2. The CDR3 consists of 17 residues. Losses at the gene ends were 0 bases for V and 8 bases for J; bases not matched to a gene: 8. CDR1 is SGHRS, CDR2 YFSETQ, per germline. The CDR3 DNA reads as TGCGCCAGCAGCTTGGCCAGAGGACTAGCGGGAGCTGATGAGCAGTTCTTC. Protein product: CASSLARGLAGADEQFF.

This clonotype was recorded many times. The chain combines TRBV3-1 with TRBJ2-3; TRBD1 aligns across 8 bases. The germline V gene encodes CDR1 LGHDT and CDR2 YNNKEL (reference sequence). There are 15 residues in the CDR3. V lost 4 bases to trimming and J lost 0 bases; unmatched junction nucleotides: 3. The CDR3 bases are TGTGCCAGCAGCCGCCGGGACAGGAGCACAGATACGCAGTATTTT. Protein: CASSRRDRSTDTQYF.

This clonotype was counted at least ten times. The chain carries TRBV12-3 or TRBV12-4 and TRBJ2-1, with D perhaps matching TRBD1 or TRBD2 (6 bases each). V was pared by 0 bases and J by 7 bases, with 7 bases between. The CDR3 runs 13 residues. CDR3 bases: TGTGCCAGCAGTTTAGCAGGGGGGAATGAGCAGTTCTTC. It encodes CASSLAGGNEQFF.

The chain recombines TRBV3-1 with TRBJ2-5, with 8 positions matching TRBD2. This CDR3 has 17 residues. Germline CDR1 is LGHDT and CDR2 is YNNKEL (reference sequence). V lost 0 bases, J lost 5 bases, and 11 bases stayed unmatched. The CDR3 coding sequence is TGTGCCAGCAGCCAAGAGGTTGGGACTAGGGGGGAGGAGACCCAGTACTTC. This codes for CASSQEVGTRGEETQYF.

This clonotype is classed as medium-sized (0.01 to 0.1%). The rearrangement uses TRBV12-3 or TRBV12-4 and TRBJ1-1; D gene uncertain. Trimming shortened V by 7 bases and J by 1 base, and 16 bases separated the two germline ends. The CDR3 totals 15 residues. In nucleotides, the CDR3 is TGTGCCAGCATCCGAACCGAGGCAGGGAACACTGAAGCTTTCTTT. Translating gives CASIRTEAGNTEAFF.